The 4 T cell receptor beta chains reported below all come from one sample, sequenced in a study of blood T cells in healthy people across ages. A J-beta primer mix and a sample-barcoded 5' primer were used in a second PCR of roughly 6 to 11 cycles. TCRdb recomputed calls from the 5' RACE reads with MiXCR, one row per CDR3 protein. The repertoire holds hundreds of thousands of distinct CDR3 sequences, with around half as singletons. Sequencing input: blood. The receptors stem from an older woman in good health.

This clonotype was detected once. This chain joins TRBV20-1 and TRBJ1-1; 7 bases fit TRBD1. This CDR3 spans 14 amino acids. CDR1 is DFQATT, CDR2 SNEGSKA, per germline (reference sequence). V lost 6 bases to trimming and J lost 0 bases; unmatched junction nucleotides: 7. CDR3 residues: CSAGGGQLNTEAFF. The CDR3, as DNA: TGCAGTGCAGGAGGGGGACAGTTGAACACTGAAGCTTTCTTT.

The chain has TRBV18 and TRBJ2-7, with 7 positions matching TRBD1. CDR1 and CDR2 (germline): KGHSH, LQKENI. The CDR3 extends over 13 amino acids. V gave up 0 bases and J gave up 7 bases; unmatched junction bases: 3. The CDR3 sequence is CASSPPGQPEQYF. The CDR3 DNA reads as TGTGCCAGCTCACCACCGGGACAGCCTGAGCAGTACTTC.

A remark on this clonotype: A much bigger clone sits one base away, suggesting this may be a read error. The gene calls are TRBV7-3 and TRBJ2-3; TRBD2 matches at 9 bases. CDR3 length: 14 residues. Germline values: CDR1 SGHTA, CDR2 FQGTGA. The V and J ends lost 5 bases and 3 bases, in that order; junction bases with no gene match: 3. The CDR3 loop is CASSAGLATDTQYF. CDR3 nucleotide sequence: TGTGCCAGCAGCGCTGGACTAGCGACAGATACGCAGTATTTT.

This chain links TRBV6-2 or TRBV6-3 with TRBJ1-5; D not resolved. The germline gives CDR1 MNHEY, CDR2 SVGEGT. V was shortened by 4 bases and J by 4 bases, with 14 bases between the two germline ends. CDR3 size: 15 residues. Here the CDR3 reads CASSSHERANQPQHF. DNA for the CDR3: TGTGCCAGCAGTTCCCATGAACGGGCGAATCAGCCCCAGCATTTT.